Each of the 30 T cell receptor beta chains below was sequenced from the same sample in a study of T-cell memory formation after mild COVID-19. TCRdb analysed the 5' RACE reads with MiXCR anew, one entry per CDR3 protein. The sample lists about 130,000 distinct CDR3 sequences, about 6% occurring once. Sequencing was done on a sample of PBMCs or a T cell subset sorted from them (not recorded which). Receptor source: an adult woman who had mild COVID-19 (a few samples of this study predate the infection). Cell type and time point are not known.

Many counts were recorded for this clonotype. This chain links TRBV27 with TRBJ2-7; D unresolved. Germline-derived CDR1 and CDR2 are MNHEY and SMNVEV (reference sequence). There are 15 residues in the CDR3. Trimming stripped 2 bases from V and 1 base from J, with 12 bases between. CDR3 loop: CASSLVFGRSYEQYF. CDR3 coding DNA: TGTGCCAGCAGTTTAGTGTTTGGCAGATCCTACGAGCAGTACTTC.

This chain connects TRBV12-3 or TRBV12-4 to TRBJ1-1; 9 positions match TRBD1. This CDR3 spans 14 amino acids. Trimming at V came to 5 bases and at J to 0 bases, leaving 1 base not matched to a gene. DNA for the CDR3: TGTGCCAGCAGTCACAGGGGGCTGAACACTGAAGCTTTCTTT. It translates to CASSHRGLNTEAFF.

This clonotype occurred a few times. This chain joins TRBV7-9 and TRBJ2-5; D is perhaps TRBD1 (7 bases). Germline V CDR1 and CDR2: SEHNR, FQNEAQ (reference sequence). V was clipped by 8 bases and J by 5 bases, with 21 bases between them. The CDR3 totals 15 residues. The CDR3 sequence: CASPAGTGGGETQYF. The CDR3 nucleotides are TGTGCCAGCCCCGCGGGTACAGGAGGGGGCGAGACCCAGTACTTC. Using reference TRBV7-9 and TRBJ2-5 for the parts outside the CDR3, the full variable domain is DTGVSQNPRHKITKRGQNVTFRCDPISEHNRLYWYRQTLGQGPEFLTYFQNEAQLEKSRLLSDRFSAERPKGSFSTLEIQRTEQGDSAMYLCASPAGTGGGETQYFGPGTRLLVL.

This clonotype was observed a few times. The V gene is TRBV5-6, the J gene TRBJ2-2; TRBD2 agrees at 12 bases. V lost 4 bases and J lost 1; bases outside the gene matches: 5. CDR1 SGHDT and CDR2 YYEEEE come from the germline V gene. The CDR3 spans 17 residues. The CDR3 sequence: CASSGLLAGGNTGELFF. DNA for the CDR3: TGTGCCAGCAGCGGCCTACTAGCGGGAGGGAACACCGGGGAGCTGTTTTTT. Full variable domain (outside the CDR3, taken from reference TRBV5-6 and TRBJ2-2): DAGVTQSPTHLIKTRGQQVTLRCSPKSGHDTVSWYQQALGQGPQFIFQYYEEEERQRGNFPDRFSGHQFPNYSSELNVNALLLGDSALYLCASSGLLAGGNTGELFFGEGSRLTVL.

This clonotype was recorded many times. The V gene is TRBV7-2, the J gene TRBJ1-6; 7 nucleotides line up with TRBD1. This CDR3 has 16 amino acids. CDR1 and CDR2 (germline): SGHTA, FQGNSA. V shed 3 bases, J shed 6 bases, and the junction held 8 bases outside the gene matches. The CDR3 DNA follows: TGTGCCAGCAGCTTTCCATTACAGGGGCGTAATTCACCCCTCCACTTT. Its protein product is CASSFPLQGRNSPLHF.

This clonotype was seen a handful of times. The chain links TRBV20-1 to TRBJ1-3, with D unresolved. The germline gives CDR1 DFQATT, CDR2 SNEGSKA (reference sequence). The CDR3 is 13 amino acids. Trimming stripped 0 bases from V and 2 bases from J, with 5 bases between. CDR3 region: CSARETAGNTIYF. In DNA form, the CDR3 reads TGCAGTGCTAGAGAAACGGCTGGAAACACCATATATTTT.

V is TRBV25-1 and J is TRBJ1-5, with D possibly TRBD1 on 5 matching bases. The V and J ends lost 2 bases and 2 bases respectively, with 13 bases between them. In germline, CDR1 is MGHDK, CDR2 SYGVNS. This CDR3 spans 16 amino acids. The CDR3 DNA follows: TGTGCCAGCAGTGAACCGGGGGGGTTGGGCAATCAGCCCCAGCATTTT. Encoded protein: CASSEPGGLGNQPQHF. The full variable domain, rest sourced from reference TRBV25-1 and TRBJ1-5, is EADIYQTPRYLVIGTGKKITLECSQTMGHDKMYWYQQDPGMELHLIHYSYGVNSTEKGDLSSESTVSRIRTEHFPLTLESARPSHTSQYLCASSEPGGLGNQPQHFGDGTRLSIL.

This clonotype was counted at least ten times. The chain uses TRBV7-3 and TRBJ2-5; D may be TRBD1 (5 bases). Looked up from germline, CDR1 is SGHTA and CDR2 is FQGTGA. The CDR3 has 14 residues. V lost 0 bases and J lost 3, with 8 bases in between. The CDR3: CASSLTGREETQYF. CDR3 DNA: TGTGCCAGCAGCTTAACGGGCAGGGAAGAGACCCAGTACTTC.

Ten or more counts support this clonotype. This chain uses TRBV5-1 with TRBJ2-7, with 8 positions matching TRBD2. CDR1 and CDR2 from the germline V gene are SGHRS and YFSETQ. The CDR3 is 15 residues long. The V gene end was trimmed by 0 bases and the J gene end by 2 bases; junction bases not matched to a gene: 4. The CDR3 protein is CASSLEVGRAYEQYF. As DNA, the CDR3 is TGCGCCAGCAGCTTGGAGGTCGGGAGGGCCTACGAGCAGTACTTC.

V and J are TRBV4-1 and TRBJ1-1; no definite D call. CDR1 MGHRA and CDR2 YSYEKL come from the germline V gene. With 0 bases removed from V and 2 bases from J, the gap between germline ends came to 13 bases. The CDR3 loop spans 16 amino acids. This CDR3 reads CASSQDAASRNTEAFF. The CDR3 DNA sequence: TGCGCCAGCAGCCAAGATGCAGCCAGTCGTAACACTGAAGCTTTCTTT.

This clonotype was recorded at least ten times. The chain recombines TRBV7-2 with TRBJ1-2; TRBD1 might be the D (5 bases). V lost 4 bases and J lost 6, with 15 bases in between. The CDR3 runs to 14 residues. In germline, CDR1 is SGHTA, CDR2 FQGNSA. In DNA, the CDR3 is TGTGCCAGCAGCTCGGGACCCCCAACTCATGGCTACACCTTC. Its protein is CASSSGPPTHGYTF.

The table lists this clonotype with a few counts. This rearrangement joins TRBV12-3 or TRBV12-4 to TRBJ2-3; D unclear. Trimming stripped 5 bases from V and 2 bases from J, with 8 bases between. CDR3 size: 13 residues. The CDR3 DNA sequence: TGTGCCAGCAGTCCTATGGCCACAGATACGCAGTATTTT. It translates to CASSPMATDTQYF.

This clonotype was counted between two and nine times. The chain's CDR3 is CASSLDHTLNTGELFF. For the CDR3, the DNA is TGTGCCAGCAGCTTGGACCATACTTTGAACACCGGGGAGCTGTTTTTT. The chain joins TRBV5-5 to TRBJ2-2; no firm D call. V gave up 0 bases and J gave up 1 base, with 10 bases separating them. There are 16 residues in the CDR3. Germline CDR1 reads SGHKS; CDR2 reads YYEKEE (reference sequence).

This clonotype was seen at least ten times. CDR3 DNA: TGTGCCTGGAGTGTAGACCGGGATAGGAAAAACATTCAGTACTTC. Translating it yields CAWSVDRDRKNIQYF. This chain connects TRBV30 to TRBJ2-4, with a possible D match to TRBD2 (5 bases). The V and J ends lost 0 bases and 4 bases respectively, with 13 bases between them. Germline CDR1 and CDR2: GTSNPN and SVGIG (reference sequence). The CDR3 covers 15 residues.

The chain combines TRBV16 with TRBJ1-1; 7 bases line up with TRBD1. CDR1 KGHSY and CDR2 FQNENV come from the germline V gene. The CDR3 runs 16 residues. With V trimmed by 3 bases and J by 1 base, 8 bases remained unmatched. CDR3 sequence reads: CASSQPKTGRNTEAFF. The CDR3 DNA sequence: TGTGCCAGCAGCCAGCCGAAGACAGGGCGGAACACTGAAGCTTTCTTT.

V and J are TRBV6-2 or TRBV6-3 and TRBJ1-1, with D perhaps matching TRBD1 (6 bases). The CDR3 is 14 amino acids. Germline V gene sequence: CDR1 MNHEY, CDR2 SVGEGT. V gave up 8 bases and J gave up 6 bases, with 19 bases separating them. CDR3 residues: CASQDHTGKAEAFF. In DNA form, the CDR3 reads TGTGCCAGCCAAGATCATACAGGGAAGGCTGAAGCTTTCTTT.

CDR3 in DNA: TGTGCCAGCAGCGTAGAGGGCCGAGGGAGCGGGAGGGCCAGGATGGAGACCCAGTACTTC. This gives the protein CASSVEGRGSGRARMETQYF. This rearrangement joins TRBV9 to TRBJ2-5, with TRBD2 matching over 10 bases. The ends lost 0 bases at V and 5 bases at J; junction bases unmatched: 19. Germline CDR1 and CDR2: SGDLS and YYNGEE. The CDR3 runs 20 residues.

The sample holds many counts of this clonotype. This chain joins TRBV24-1 and TRBJ2-3, with TRBD1 matching 7 bases. The CDR3 covers 14 residues. J lost 6 bases, V lost 3 bases, and 5 bases had no gene match. Per germline, CDR1 KGHDR and CDR2 SFDVKD. In DNA, the CDR3 is TGTGCCACCAGTGATGTAGGGGGCGCGGATACGCAGTATTTT. This sequence encodes CATSDVGGADTQYF.

In its sample, this clonotype was seen many times. The genes are TRBV4-2 and TRBJ2-5; 11 bases line up with TRBD2. CDR1 is LGHNA and CDR2 is YNFKEQ in the germline V gene. The CDR3 runs to 17 residues. The ends lost 1 base at V and 5 bases at J; junction bases unmatched: 9. CDR3 sequence (DNA): TGTGCCAGCAGCCAAGGTCGATCTAGCGGGGGGCAGGAGACCCAGTACTTC. This translates into CASSQGRSSGGQETQYF.

This clonotype was detected a few times. A read error may account for a junction end that differs from germline. The chain couples TRBV7-8 to TRBJ2-3; 13 bases agree with TRBD2. CDR1 is SGHVS, CDR2 FQNEAQ, per germline. The CDR3 runs to 13 residues. The CDR3 sequence: CASSYGLAGARGF. CDR3 nucleotide sequence: TGTGCCAGCAGCTACGGACTAGCGGGGGCCCGCGGTTTT.

There are a few counts of this clonotype. As DNA, the CDR3 is TGCGCCAGCAGTCGGGACAGGATGAGCTCCTACGAGCAGTACTTC. It translates to CASSRDRMSSYEQYF. The V call is TRBV5-1, the J call TRBJ2-7; the match to TRBD1 covers 8 bases. Trimming cost V 5 bases and J 0 bases; bases outside gene matches: 7. CDR3 length: 15 residues. Germline V gene sequence: CDR1 SGHRS, CDR2 YFSETQ. Using reference TRBV5-1 and TRBJ2-7 for the parts outside the CDR3, the full variable domain is KAGVTQTPRYLIKTRGQQVTLSCSPISGHRSVSWYQQTPGQGLQFLFEYFSETQRNKGNFPGRFSGRQFSNSRSEMNVSTLELGDSALYLCASSRDRMSSYEQYFGPGTRLTVT.

The rearrangement links TRBV2 to TRBJ2-1; D gene unclear. The germline V gene has CDR1 SNHLY and CDR2 FYNNEI. Trimming stripped 8 bases from V and 4 bases from J, with 18 bases between. The CDR3 is 15 residues long. The CDR3 loop is CASGARLNAYNEQFF. DNA of the CDR3: TGTGCCAGCGGAGCTAGACTGAACGCGTACAATGAGCAGTTCTTC. The full variable domain, completed using reference TRBV2 and TRBJ2-1, is EPEVTQTPSHQVTQMGQEVILRCVPISNHLYFYWYRQILGQKVEFLVSFYNNEISEKSEIFDDQFSVERPDGSNFTLKIRSTKLEDSAMYFCASGARLNAYNEQFFGPGTRLTVL.

This clonotype was seen many times. The gene calls are TRBV5-1 and TRBJ2-3, with TRBD1 as a possible D gene (6 bases). Deletions cut 7 bases from V and 3 bases from J, with 18 bases between. From germline, CDR1 is SGHRS and CDR2 YFSETQ. This CDR3 region has 15 residues. This chain's CDR3 is CASGLQGMETDTQYF. The CDR3 DNA is TGCGCCAGCGGATTACAGGGTATGGAGACAGATACGCAGTATTTT.

This chain joins TRBV18 and TRBJ2-3, with no clear D. The ends were cut back, 6 bases at V and 7 bases at J, with 8 bases in the middle. Germline V gene lookup returns CDR1 KGHSH and CDR2 LQKENI. The CDR3 extends over 11 amino acids. The CDR3 sequence is CASSAANTQYF. Written as DNA, the CDR3 is TGTGCCAGCTCCGCAGCAAATACGCAGTATTTT.

This clonotype was seen only a few times. This rearrangement joins TRBV12-3 or TRBV12-4 to TRBJ1-2, with no clear D. With 3 bases removed from V and 4 bases from J, the gap between germline ends came to 6 bases. The CDR3 spans 12 residues. Here the CDR3 DNA reads TGTGCCAGCAGTTTGAGACTCTATGGCTACACCTTC. Its translation is CASSLRLYGYTF.

This clonotype was counted ten times or more. V and J are TRBV29-1 and TRBJ2-3, with 11 bases fitting TRBD1. The V gene end was trimmed by 2 bases and the J gene end by 0 bases; junction bases not matched to a gene: 1. This CDR3 has 15 amino acids. Germline CDR1 and CDR2: SQVTM and ANQGSEA. The CDR3 DNA sequence: TGCAGCGTTGAAAGGGACAGGGGGAGCACAGATACGCAGTATTTT. It specifies CSVERDRGSTDTQYF.

This chain connects TRBV12-3 or TRBV12-4 to TRBJ2-1, with D uncertain. The CDR3 has 15 residues. V shed 7 bases and J shed 0 bases, with 13 bases lying between them. CDR3 in amino acids: CASKASESSYNEQFF. In DNA, the CDR3 is TGTGCCAGCAAGGCTTCAGAAAGCTCCTACAATGAGCAGTTCTTC.

V and J are TRBV5-1 and TRBJ2-1; D unclear. The CDR3 has 14 residues. Germline assignment: CDR1 SGHRS and CDR2 YFSETQ. Trimming took 4 bases from V and 5 from J, leaving 13 bases between them. For the CDR3, the DNA is TGCGCCAGCAGCCCGGTGGCAGACAACAATGAGCAGTTCTTC. It specifies CASSPVADNNEQFF.

There are many counts of this clonotype. The gene calls are TRBV5-1 and TRBJ2-5; 9 bases align to TRBD1. The V gene's germline CDR1 is SGHRS and CDR2 YFSETQ. V trimming: 9 bases; J trimming: 5 bases; junction bases outside the gene matches: 14. This CDR3 spans 15 amino acids. CDR3 protein: CATSGTGTRLETQYF. The CDR3, as DNA: TGCGCCACCTCAGGGACAGGGACCCGTTTGGAGACCCAGTACTTC. Based on the CDR3 plus reference TRBV5-1 and TRBJ2-5, the full variable domain is KAGVTQTPRYLIKTRGQQVTLSCSPISGHRSVSWYQQTPGQGLQFLFEYFSETQRNKGNFPGRFSGRQFSNSRSEMNVSTLELGDSALYLCATSGTGTRLETQYFGPGTRLLVL.

This clonotype was recorded a few times. The rearrangement joins TRBV18 to TRBJ1-1; the match to TRBD1 covers 7 bases. Germline V gene data show CDR1 as KGHSH and CDR2 as LQKENI. Germline trimming cut 6 bases from V and 3 bases from J; bases unmatched to any gene: 4. This CDR3 is 13 amino acids long. CDR3 sequence: CASSPTGDTEAFF. The CDR3 region has the DNA TGTGCCAGCTCGCCTACAGGGGACACTGAAGCTTTCTTT. Supplemented by reference TRBV18 and TRBJ1-1, the full variable domain reads NAGVMQNPRHLVRRRGQEARLRCSPMKGHSHVYWYRQLPEEGLKFMVYLQKENIIDESGMPKERFSAEFPKEGPSILRIQQVVRGDSAAYFCASSPTGDTEAFFGQGTRLTVV.